Listed below are T cell receptor beta chains from one sample, sequenced in a study of blood T cells in healthy people across ages. TCRdb reprocessed the 5' RACE reads via MiXCR and lists one record per CDR3 protein. The table records about 680,000 distinct CDR3 sequences, approximately 49% of them present only once. Sequencing was carried out using blood. These receptors all come from a woman aged 55 to 70 in good health. The CDR3 runs from the conserved cysteine through the conserved F or W. D genes are given only for firm matches. Part of the rows lack a size; the others show once, few, many or a class for expanded clones.

>NA|TRBD2|TRBV7-9|TRBJ2-3
TGTGCCAGCAGCCAACCAACTAGCGGATACACAGATACGCAGTATTTT
CASSQPTSGYTDTQYF
>NA|NA|TRBV5-1|TRBJ2-7
TGCGCCAGCAGCTTGGGGGCGGCCATATACGAGCAGTACTTC
CASSLGAAIYEQYF
>NA|TRBD2|TRBV12-3/TRBV12-4|TRBJ2-1
TGTGCCAGCAGGAGAGCGGGAGGAGGTGGTGAGCAGTTCTTC
CASRRAGGGGEQFF
>NA|TRBD1|TRBV7-2|TRBJ2-7
TGTGCCAGCAGCTTAGAGGGACAGAGTTCCTACGAGCAGTACTTC
CASSLEGQSSYEQYF
>few|TRBD1|TRBV6-5|TRBJ2-7
TGTGCCAGTCAAGACAGGGGGAATCATTACGAGCAGTACTTC
CASQDRGNHYEQYF
>NA|NA|TRBV7-3|TRBJ2-3
TGTGCCAGCAGCTTAAAGATGGCAGAAACAGATACGCAGTATTTT
CASSLKMAETDTQYF
>NA|NA|TRBV9|TRBJ2-5
TGTGCCAGCAGCCCGCGGACTACGACAGAGACCCAGTACTTC
CASSPRTTTETQYF
>NA|TRBD1|TRBV28|TRBJ2-7
TGTGCCAGCAGTTTCGTGAGGGGGCTTGTTGACGAGCAGTACTTC
CASSFVRGLVDEQYF
>NA|TRBD2|TRBV29-1|TRBJ2-5
TGCACCGTGGCTTGGGCGGGAGGGGGCAATGAGCAGTACTTC
CTVAWAGGGNEQYF
>NA|TRBD1|TRBV6-5|TRBJ2-5
TGTGCCAGCAGCCGACAGGGCCAAGAGACCCAGTACTTC
CASSRQGQETQYF
>few|TRBD1|TRBV24-1|TRBJ2-3
TGTGCCACCAGTGATTTGGGGACAGGGGTTACAGATACGCAGTATTTT
CATSDLGTGVTDTQYF
>NA|TRBD2|TRBV30|TRBJ2-7
TGTGCCTGGGAGCGGGGGAGGAAGAACGAGCAGTACTTC
CAWERGRKNEQYF
>NA|NA|TRBV9|TRBJ2-5
TGTGCCAGCAGCGTAGGGGCAGTACAAGAGACCCAGTACTTC
CASSVGAVQETQYF
>NA|NA|TRBV5-1|TRBJ1-2
TGCGCCAGCAGCTTGGGTGGAAATGTCGAGTATGGCTACACCTTC
CASSLGGNVEYGYTF
>NA|TRBD1|TRBV20-1|TRBJ1-1
TGCAGTGCTAGTCGGAGACAGGGGAACACTGAAGCTTTCTTT
CSASRRQGNTEAFF
>NA|NA|TRBV11-2|TRBJ1-2
TGTGCCAGCAGCTTAGGATTAGGGGACTATGGCTACACCTTC
CASSLGLGDYGYTF
>once|NA|TRBV20-1|TRBJ1-6
TGCAGTGCTAGAGCGGTCGATGAGGGTTACGGCTATAATTCACCCCTCCACTTT
CSARAVDEGYGYNSPLHF
>NA|NA|TRBV5-1|TRBJ2-1
TGCGCCAGCAGCTTGGTGGGAGATAGCTCCTACAATGAGCAGTTCTTC
CASSLVGDSSYNEQFF
>many|NA|TRBV7-2|TRBJ2-5
TGTGCCAGCAGCACCGACTTTGGACAAGAGACCCAGTACTTC
CASSTDFGQETQYF
>NA|TRBD2|TRBV10-3|TRBJ2-1
TGTGCCATCAGTGAGGGTGGGAGCGGGAGGAGTGAGCAGTTCTTC
CAISEGGSGRSEQFF
>NA|TRBD2|TRBV28|TRBJ2-3
TGTGCCAGCAGTTCACCCCTAGCGGGAGGGTCAGATACGCAGTATTTT
CASSSPLAGGSDTQYF
>NA|TRBD1|TRBV2|TRBJ2-5
TGTGCCAGCAGTGTGGACAGGAAAGAGACCCAGTACTTC
CASSVDRKETQYF
>NA|NA|TRBV3-1|TRBJ2-1
TGTGCCAGCAGCCAAGGGGCTGCTTTAATATACAATGAGCAGTTCTTC
CASSQGAALIYNEQFF
>NA|NA|TRBV20-1|TRBJ2-5
TGCAGTGCTAGGGGGTGGGAGGCCCAAGAGACCCAGTACTTC
CSARGWEAQETQYF
>NA|NA|TRBV6-2/TRBV6-3|TRBJ2-1
TGTGCCAGCAGTTACTCGATGCTTACCCAAGAGACCCAGTTCTTC
CASSYSMLTQETQFF
>NA|NA|TRBV4-1|TRBJ2-5
TGCGCCAGCAGCCAAGGGACCACCCGGGAGACCCAGTACTTC
CASSQGTTRETQYF
>many|NA|TRBV7-8|TRBJ2-7
TGTGCCAGCAGCTTAGCGGGAGCGAACTACGAGCAGTACTTC
CASSLAGANYEQYF
>NA|TRBD2|TRBV28|TRBJ2-7
TGTGCCAGCTTGACTAGCGGGAGTTTCCACGAGCAGTACTTC
CASLTSGSFHEQYF
>once|NA|TRBV3-1|TRBJ2-7
TGTGCCAGCAGCCCCAAACCGGGAAACTCCTACGAGCAGTACTTC
CASSPKPGNSYEQYF
>few|TRBD1|TRBV7-2|TRBJ2-1
TGTGCCAGCAGCCCCAAAGGGGGCAGGGCTTACAATGAGCAGTTCTTC
CASSPKGGRAYNEQFF
>NA|TRBD2|TRBV4-3|TRBJ2-1
TGCGCCAGCAGCCGAAGCCGAGGGACTAGCATCCCCAATGAGCAGTTCTTC
CASSRSRGTSIPNEQFF
>NA|NA|TRBV7-2|TRBJ1-2
TGTGCCAGCAGCTACCGGCTTGAGGGCAGCTATGGCTACACCTTC
CASSYRLEGSYGYTF
>few|NA|TRBV29-1|TRBJ1-1
TGCAGCGGCCGGGGCCCCGGCGCTGAAGCTTTCTTT
CSGRGPGAEAFF
>NA|NA|TRBV24-1|TRBJ2-1
TGTGCCACCAGTGATTTGTCTCCGGGATCGGGCAATGAGCAGTTCTTC
CATSDLSPGSGNEQFF
>NA|NA|TRBV20-1|TRBJ1-6
TGCGGTGCTAGAAGTTGGAGGCAGGGATTGAAGAGAACAAATTCACCCCTCCACTTT
CGARSWRQGLKRTNSPLHF
>few|TRBD1|TRBV10-3|TRBJ1-2
TGTGCCATCAGTGAGACCAGGGGGCGCGGAGGCTACACCTTC
CAISETRGRGGYTF
>few|TRBD1|TRBV18|TRBJ1-5
TGTGCCAGCTCAAATTCCTGGACAGGGGGCGATAATAGCAATCAGCCCCAGCATTTT
CASSNSWTGGDNSNQPQHF
>few|TRBD2|TRBV7-2|TRBJ2-5
TGTGCCAGCAGCTTATCTAGCGGGAGGTGGAATGAGCAGTACTTC
CASSLSSGRWNEQYF
>NA|NA|TRBV12-3/TRBV12-4|TRBJ2-1
TGTGCCAGCACCCCAGCAGGATACTCCTACAATGAGCAGTTCTTC
CASTPAGYSYNEQFF
>few|TRBD1|TRBV20-1|TRBJ2-1
TGCAGTGCTACCGACAGGGCAGGCTACAATGAGCAGTTCTTC
CSATDRAGYNEQFF
>NA|NA|TRBV28|TRBJ2-1
TGTGCCAGCAGGTTACCCCAGGGTGAGCAGTTCTTC
CASRLPQGEQFF
>NA|TRBD1|TRBV3-1|TRBJ2-5
TGTGCCAGCAGCCAAGATGTAAGACAGGGGGCTAGTGAGCAGTACTTC
CASSQDVRQGASEQYF
>NA|TRBD1|TRBV18|TRBJ1-4
TGTGCCAGCTCTGGACAGGGATCAACTAATGAAAAACTGTTTTTT
CASSGQGSTNEKLFF
>NA|NA|TRBV20-1|TRBJ2-7
TGCAGTGCTAGTCGGGGGCCCCGGGTCGTCAATGAGCAGTACTTC
CSASRGPRVVNEQYF
>NA|TRBD2|TRBV20-1|TRBJ2-4
TGCAGTGCTAAGACTAGCGGGAGGTTCAACATTCAGTACTTC
CSAKTSGRFNIQYF
>NA|TRBD2|TRBV20-1|TRBJ2-3
TGCAGTGCTAGCGGGTCTAGCGGGAGCGATACGCAGTATTTT
CSASGSSGSDTQYF
>NA|NA|TRBV2|TRBJ2-7
TGTGCCAGCAGTGAAGCGTCCCTAGCGCGCTCCTACGAGCAGTACTTC
CASSEASLARSYEQYF
>once|NA|TRBV5-5|TRBJ1-6
TGTACCAGCAGCCCGGCCGGGTCGATGAATTCACCCCTCCACTTT
CTSSPAGSMNSPLHF
>few|NA|TRBV20-1|TRBJ2-3
TGCAGTGCTAGACATCCGGGAGATACGCAGTATTTT
CSARHPGDTQYF
>few|TRBD2|TRBV4-1|TRBJ2-5
TGCGCCAGCAGCCAAGAAGTACTAGCGGGAGCCTTGGGAGAGACCCAGTACTTC
CASSQEVLAGALGETQYF
>NA|NA|TRBV29-1|TRBJ2-1
TGCAGCGTACCAGGGCTTTTGAATGAGCAGTTCTTC
CSVPGLLNEQFF
>NA|TRBD2|TRBV27|TRBJ2-1
TGTGCCAGCAGTGACGGGGGGGGGACCACCTTTCGTCGGCAGTTCTTC
CASSDGGGTTFRRQFF
>NA|NA|TRBV27|TRBJ2-1
TGTGCCAGCATTGCTTTTGGACATGGAGACAATGAGCAGTTCTTC
CASIAFGHGDNEQFF